The 2 T cell receptor beta chains reported below all come from one sample, sequenced in a study of T cell responses to AZD1222 COVID-19 vaccine. This table comes from immunoSEQ multiplex PCR, and its TCRdb copy is limited to in-frame clones, with some not included. In the table there are 140,000 to 150,000 clones, 91% of which are singletons. The sequencing used peripheral blood, collected on day 0 of AZD1222 vaccination. These receptors all come from an adult in good health.

The genes are TRBV19 and TRBJ2-5; 10 bases match TRBD2. There are 17 residues in the CDR3. V was clipped by 1 base and J by 0 bases; unmatched bases: 5. Germline assignment: CDR1 LNHDA and CDR2 SQIVND (reference sequence). CDR3: CASSIGSLAGDQETQYF. The CDR3 bases are TGTGCCAGTAGTATAGGTAGTCTAGCGGGAGACCAAGAGACCCAGTACTTC.

This clone was observed a single time. The chain recombines TRBV2 with TRBJ1-5; perhaps TRBD1 as D (5 bases). The CDR3 totals 15 residues. Trimming left V 7 bases short and J 1 base short, with 14 bases between. The germline V gene encodes CDR1 SNHLY and CDR2 FYNNEI. This CDR3 is CASKPDRRSNQPQHF. CDR3 nucleotides: TGTGCCAGCAAGCCAGACAGACGGAGCAATCAGCCCCAGCATTTT.